The entry below gives a single T cell receptor (beta chain) sequence along with its context. CDR1 is SGHNT, CDR2 YENEEA, per germline. The CDR3 is made up of 13 amino acids. V lost 5 bases, J lost 8 bases, and 13 bases lay in between. This sample was taken from a study of OX40 agonist ivuxolimab in advanced cancers. Study as a whole: Patients received ivuxolimab, an agonistic anti-OX40 (CD134) antibody.

Profiled with immunoSEQ multiplex PCR; TCRdb holds only in-frame clones, not every one. The sample lists fewer than 65,000 clones; more than 70% were seen once. J is TRBJ1-3 and V is TRBV11-3, with D perhaps TRBD1 (5 bases). The input for sequencing was CD4+ or CD8+ T cells sorted from blood, taken in a trial of the OX40 agonist ivuxolimab. The sequence was obtained from an adult with an advanced solid tumor such as melanoma, head and neck, liver or kidney cancer. The CDR3 DNA reads as TGTGCCAGCAGCCGGGACCCGGGAGACACCATATATTTT. It specifies CASSRDPGDTIYF.